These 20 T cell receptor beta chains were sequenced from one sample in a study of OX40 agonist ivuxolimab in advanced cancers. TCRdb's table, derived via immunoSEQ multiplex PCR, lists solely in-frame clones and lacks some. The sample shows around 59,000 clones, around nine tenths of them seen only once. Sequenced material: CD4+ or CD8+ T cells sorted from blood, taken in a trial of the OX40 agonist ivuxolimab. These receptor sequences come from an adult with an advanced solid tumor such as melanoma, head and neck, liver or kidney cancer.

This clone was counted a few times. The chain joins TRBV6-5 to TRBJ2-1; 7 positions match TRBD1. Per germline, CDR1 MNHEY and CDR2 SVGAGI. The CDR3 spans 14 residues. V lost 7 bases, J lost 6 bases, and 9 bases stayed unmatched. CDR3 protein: CASTRQGQINEQFF. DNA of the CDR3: TGTGCCAGCACCCGGCAGGGACAGATCAATGAGCAGTTCTTC.

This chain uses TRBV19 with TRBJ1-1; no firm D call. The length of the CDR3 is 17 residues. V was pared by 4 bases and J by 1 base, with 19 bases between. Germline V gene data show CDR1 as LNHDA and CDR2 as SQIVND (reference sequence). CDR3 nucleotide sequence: TGTGCCAGTAGTAACGGGGTATCCCCCGTGCGGAACACTGAAGCTTTCTTT. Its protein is CASSNGVSPVRNTEAFF.

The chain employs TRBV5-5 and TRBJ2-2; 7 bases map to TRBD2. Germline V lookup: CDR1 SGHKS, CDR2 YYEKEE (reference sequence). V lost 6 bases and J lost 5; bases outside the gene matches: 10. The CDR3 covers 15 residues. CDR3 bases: TGTGCCAGCAATGGTATAGCGGGTCCAACCGGGGAGCTGTTTTTT. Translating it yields CASNGIAGPTGELFF.

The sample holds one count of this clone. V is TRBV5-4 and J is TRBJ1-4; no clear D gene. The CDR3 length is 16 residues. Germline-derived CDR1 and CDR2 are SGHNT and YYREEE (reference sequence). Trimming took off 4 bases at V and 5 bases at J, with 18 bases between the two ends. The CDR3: CASSPDPLGENEKLFF. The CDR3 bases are TGTGCCAGCAGCCCGGACCCCCTGGGCGAAAATGAAAAACTGTTTTTT. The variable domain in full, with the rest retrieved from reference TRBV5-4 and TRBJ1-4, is ETGVTQSPTHLIKTRGQQVTLRCSSQSGHNTVSWYQQALGQGPQFIFQYYREEENGRGNFPPRFSGLQFPNYSSELNVNALELDDSALYLCASSPDPLGENEKLFFGSGTQLSVL.

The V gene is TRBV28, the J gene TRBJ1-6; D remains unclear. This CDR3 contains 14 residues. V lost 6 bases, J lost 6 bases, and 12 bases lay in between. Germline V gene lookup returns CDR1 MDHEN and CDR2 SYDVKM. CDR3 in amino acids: CASRGGSINSPLHF. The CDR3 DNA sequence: TGTGCCAGCAGGGGTGGGAGTATTAATTCACCCCTCCACTTT.

The CDR3 DNA follows: TGTGCCAGCAGCCAGAGGAACTTGCCGGGGGAGCAGTACTTC. Encoded protein: CASSQRNLPGEQYF. V is TRBV14 and J is TRBJ2-7; D is possibly TRBD2 (5 bases). Germline V gene sequence: CDR1 SGHDN, CDR2 FVKESK. The CDR3 covers 14 residues. The V and J ends lost 3 bases and 7 bases respectively, with 16 bases between them.

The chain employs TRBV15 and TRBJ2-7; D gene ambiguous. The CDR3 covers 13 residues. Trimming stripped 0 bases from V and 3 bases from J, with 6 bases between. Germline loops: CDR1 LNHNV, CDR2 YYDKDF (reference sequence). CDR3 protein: CATSRDVSYEQYF. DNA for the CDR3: TGTGCCACCAGCAGAGATGTCAGCTACGAGCAGTACTTC. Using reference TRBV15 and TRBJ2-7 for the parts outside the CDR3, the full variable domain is DAMVIQNPRYQVTQFGKPVTLSCSQTLNHNVMYWYQQKSSQAPKLLFHYYDKDFNNEADTPDNFQSRRPNTSFCFLDIRSPGLGDTAMYLCATSRDVSYEQYFGPGTRLTVT.

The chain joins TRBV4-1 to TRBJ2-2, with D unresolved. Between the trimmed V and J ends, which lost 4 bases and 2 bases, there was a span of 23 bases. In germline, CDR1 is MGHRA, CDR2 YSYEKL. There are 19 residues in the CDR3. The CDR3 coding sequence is TGCGCCAGCAGCCTAAGGTGGGTCGGGCCACCAACTAACACCGGGGAGCTGTTTTTT. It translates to CASSLRWVGPPTNTGELFF.

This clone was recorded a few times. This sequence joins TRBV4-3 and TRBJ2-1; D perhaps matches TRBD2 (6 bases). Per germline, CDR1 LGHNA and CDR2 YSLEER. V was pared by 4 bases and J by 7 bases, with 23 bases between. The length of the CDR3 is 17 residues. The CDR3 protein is CASSRLTGTFPINEQFF. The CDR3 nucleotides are TGCGCCAGCAGCCGATTGACCGGGACTTTCCCCATAAATGAGCAGTTCTTC.

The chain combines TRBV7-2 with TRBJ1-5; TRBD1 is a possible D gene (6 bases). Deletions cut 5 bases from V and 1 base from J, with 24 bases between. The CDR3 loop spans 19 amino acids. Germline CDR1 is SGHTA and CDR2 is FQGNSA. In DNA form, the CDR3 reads TGTGCCAGCAGCCCCCTGGCGGGGGGCCTTCGACAGAGCAATCAGCCCCAGCATTTT. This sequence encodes CASSPLAGGLRQSNQPQHF.

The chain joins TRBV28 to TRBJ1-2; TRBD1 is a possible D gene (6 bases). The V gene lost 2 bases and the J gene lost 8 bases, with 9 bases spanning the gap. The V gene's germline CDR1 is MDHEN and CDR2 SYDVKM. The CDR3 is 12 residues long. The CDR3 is CASSLQGKGYTF. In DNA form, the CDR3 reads TGTGCCAGCAGTTTACAGGGGAAAGGCTACACCTTC.

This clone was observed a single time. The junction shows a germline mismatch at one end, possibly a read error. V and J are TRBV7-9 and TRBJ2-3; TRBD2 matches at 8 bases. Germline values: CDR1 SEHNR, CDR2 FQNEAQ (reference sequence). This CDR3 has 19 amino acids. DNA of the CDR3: TGTGCCAGCAGATTAGGGGTAATAGCGGGACCTCTCGGCACAGATACGCAGTATTTT. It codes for CASRLGVIAGPLGTDTQYF.

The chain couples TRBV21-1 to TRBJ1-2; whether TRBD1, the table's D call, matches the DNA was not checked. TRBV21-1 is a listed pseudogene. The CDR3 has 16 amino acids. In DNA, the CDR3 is TGTGCCAGCAGCCCCCCTTGGCCAGGGCGTAACTATGGCTACACCTTC. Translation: CASSPPWPGRNYGYTF.

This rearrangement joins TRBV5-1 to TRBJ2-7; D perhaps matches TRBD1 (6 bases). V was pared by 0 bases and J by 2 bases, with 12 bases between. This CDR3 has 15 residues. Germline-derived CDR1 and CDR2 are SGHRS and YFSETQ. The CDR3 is CASSLATGTPYEQYF. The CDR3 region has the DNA TGCGCCAGCAGCTTGGCCACAGGGACCCCCTACGAGCAGTACTTC.

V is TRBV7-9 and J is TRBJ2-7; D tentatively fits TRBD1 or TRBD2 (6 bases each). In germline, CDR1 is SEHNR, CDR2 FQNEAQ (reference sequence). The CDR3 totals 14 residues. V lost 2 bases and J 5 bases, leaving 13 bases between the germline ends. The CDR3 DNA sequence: TGTGCCAGCAGCTTATGGGGGGCAGGGAACGAGCAGTACTTC. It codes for CASSLWGAGNEQYF.

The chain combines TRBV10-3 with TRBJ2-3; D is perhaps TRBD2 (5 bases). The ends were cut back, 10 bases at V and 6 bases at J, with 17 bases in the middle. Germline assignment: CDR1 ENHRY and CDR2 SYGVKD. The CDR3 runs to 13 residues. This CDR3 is CATGATRGDTQYF. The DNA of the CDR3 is TGTGCCACCGGAGCTACCCGAGGGGATACGCAGTATTTT.

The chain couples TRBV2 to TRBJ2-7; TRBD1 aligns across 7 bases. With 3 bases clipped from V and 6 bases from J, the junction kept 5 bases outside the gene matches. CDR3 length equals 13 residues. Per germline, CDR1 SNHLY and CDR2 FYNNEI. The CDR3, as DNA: TGTGCCAGCAGTGACGACAGGGTGGCCGAGCAGTACTTC. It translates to CASSDDRVAEQYF.

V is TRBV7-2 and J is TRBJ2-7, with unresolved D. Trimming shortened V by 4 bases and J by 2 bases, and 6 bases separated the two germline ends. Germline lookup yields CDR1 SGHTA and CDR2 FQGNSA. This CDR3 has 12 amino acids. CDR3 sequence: CASSSGPYEQYF. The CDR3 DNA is TGTGCCAGCAGCTCTGGCCCCTACGAGCAGTACTTC. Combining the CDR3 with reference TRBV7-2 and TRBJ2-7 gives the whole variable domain GAGVSQSPSNKVTEKGKDVELRCDPISGHTALYWYRQSLGQGLEFLIYFQGNSAPDKSGLPSDRFSAERTGGSVSTLTIQRTQQEDSAVYLCASSSGPYEQYFGPGTRLTVT.

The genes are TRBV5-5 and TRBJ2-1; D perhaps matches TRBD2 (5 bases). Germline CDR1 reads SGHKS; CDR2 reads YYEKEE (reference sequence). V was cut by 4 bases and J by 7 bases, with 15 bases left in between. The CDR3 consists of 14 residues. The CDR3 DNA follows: TGTGCCAGCAGCCTGGACTCGACCTCGAATGAGCAGTTCTTC. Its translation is CASSLDSTSNEQFF.

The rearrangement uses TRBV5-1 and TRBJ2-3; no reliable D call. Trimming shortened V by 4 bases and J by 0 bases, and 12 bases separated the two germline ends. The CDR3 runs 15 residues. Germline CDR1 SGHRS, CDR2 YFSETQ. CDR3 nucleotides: TGCGCCAGCAGCCCGCGAATTTCAAGCACAGATACGCAGTATTTT. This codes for CASSPRISSTDTQYF.